A selection of T cell receptor beta chains follows, all from one sample in a study of blood T cells in healthy people across ages. TCRdb reprocessed the 5' RACE reads via MiXCR and lists one record per CDR3 protein. Found here are about 380,000 distinct CDR3 sequences, roughly half of them singletons; the top ten hold 50% to 65%. Sequencing was carried out using blood. Source of these receptors: a man in his sixties in good health. Each CDR3 is given with its conserved first and last residue. Fields, in order: D gene, clone size, J gene, V gene, CDR3 DNA, CDR3 protein. A D gene is named only where the DNA matches it firmly. Part of the rows lack a size; the others show once, few, many or a class for expanded clones.

TRBD2,NA,TRBJ2-3,TRBV24-1,TGTGCCACCCATAGCGGGACGGATACGCAGTATTTT,CATHSGTDTQYF
NA,NA,TRBJ2-5,TRBV5-1,TGCGCCAGCAGCTTGGCCGGGTCAGGGACCCAGTACTTC,CASSLAGSGTQYF
NA,few,TRBJ2-7,TRBV13,TGTGCCAGCAGTCCGGGGCGGGTGGACGAGCAGTACTTC,CASSPGRVDEQYF
NA,NA,TRBJ1-1,TRBV5-1,NA,CASSPVGPGTEAFF
TRBD1,NA,TRBJ2-5,TRBV27,TGTGCCAGCAGGACAGGGGCCGCCCTTGTAGAGACCCAGTACTTC,CASRTGAALVETQYF
TRBD2,NA,TRBJ2-5,TRBV2,TGTGCCAGCGGCCTAGCGGGGGGAGAGACCCAGTACTTC,CASGLAGGETQYF
NA,many,TRBJ2-3,TRBV7-9,TGTGCCAGCAGCCAAACCGTAGATACGCAGTATTTT,CASSQTVDTQYF
NA,NA,TRBJ2-1,TRBV7-9,TGTGCCAGCAGCCCACCGCTAAGGGACACCTACTCCTACAATGAGCAGTTCTTC,CASSPPLRDTYSYNEQFF
NA,NA,TRBJ2-2,TRBV5-1,TGCGCCAGCAGCTTGTCGACGGACCCGAACACCGGGGAGCTGTTTTTT,CASSLSTDPNTGELFF
TRBD2,NA,TRBJ2-7,TRBV19,TGTGCCAGTAGCGCCCGGGGGGGGTCCTCCTCCTACGAGCAGTACTTC,CASSARGGSSSYEQYF
NA,NA,TRBJ2-4,TRBV20-1,TGCAGTGCAAACGGACAGAATCAACTAGCCAAAAACATTCAGTACTTC,CSANGQNQLAKNIQYF
TRBD2,few,TRBJ2-1,TRBV6-2/TRBV6-3,TGTGCCAGCAAAGGTGGACTAGCGCGGAATGAGCAGTTCTTC,CASKGGLARNEQFF
NA,many,TRBJ1-2,TRBV20-1,TGCAGTGCTAGAGATCCCACAGTTGTTGGCTACACCTTC,CSARDPTVVGYTF
NA,NA,TRBJ2-5,TRBV5-1,TGCGCCAGCAGCTTTATGGGGCAAGAGACCCAGTACTTC,CASSFMGQETQYF
TRBD1,NA,TRBJ2-3,TRBV3-1,TGCGCCAGCAGCCGAGAGGGGACAGGCACAGATACGCAGTATTTT,CASSREGTGTDTQYF
TRBD1,few,TRBJ2-1,TRBV29-1,TGCAGCTCGAGGACAGGGGGCTACAATGAGCAGTTCTTC,CSSRTGGYNEQFF
NA,NA,TRBJ1-6,TRBV20-1,TGCAGTGCTAGAGTACGGGGGGCGCGGGAGTCACCCCTCCACTTT,CSARVRGARESPLHF
NA,few,TRBJ1-1,TRBV7-3,TGTGCCAGCAGCTTAACGGGAGCGGCTGAAGCTTTCTTT,CASSLTGAAEAFF
NA,NA,TRBJ1-5,TRBV6-6,TGTGCCAGCAGTTCCCCCGGCAGTAACGATCAGCCCCAGCATTTT,CASSSPGSNDQPQHF
NA,NA,TRBJ2-3,TRBV20-1,TGCAGTGCTAGACAAGGAGGGGGAACAGATACGCAGTATTTT,CSARQGGGTDTQYF
TRBD2,NA,TRBJ2-1,TRBV2,TGTGCCAGCAGTGAAGGGGGACTAGCGGGGACGGAGCAGTTCTTC,CASSEGGLAGTEQFF
NA,NA,TRBJ2-7,TRBV29-1,TGCAGCGTTGAAGACCGGGACACCGGGGTCGCCTACGAGCAGTACTTC,CSVEDRDTGVAYEQYF
NA,NA,TRBJ1-4,TRBV7-9,TGTGCCAGCAGCTTAGCCTCGAGGGTAGCAAAACTGTTTTTT,CASSLASRVAKLFF
NA,NA,TRBJ2-1,TRBV21-1,TGTGCCAGCAGCAAAGAGGGGGTCCGGGACCCAGAAAAAGGGCATGAGCAGTTCTTC,CASSKEGVRDPEKGHEQFF
NA,many,TRBJ2-7,TRBV28,TGTGCCAGCAGTGGCTACGAGCAGTACTTC,CASSGYEQYF
TRBD2,many,TRBJ2-1,TRBV5-1,TGCGCCAGCTTTCTTGAGGCTAGCGGTTACAATGAGCAGTTCTTC,CASFLEASGYNEQFF
NA,NA,TRBJ2-4,TRBV15,TGTGCCACCAGCTTCGGTAAAAACATTCAGTACTTC,CATSFGKNIQYF
NA,many,TRBJ1-6,TRBV28,TGTGCCAGCAGTTTAGGAGGGGGGCATTCACCCCTCCACTTT,CASSLGGGHSPLHF
TRBD1,once,TRBJ1-2,TRBV7-9,TGTGCCAGCAGCTCACCTGACAGGGTGGACGGCTACACCTTC,CASSSPDRVDGYTF
NA,NA,TRBJ2-7,TRBV20-1,TGCAGTGCTAGAGACAGGACTCACTACGAGCAGTACTTC,CSARDRTHYEQYF
NA,many,TRBJ2-3,TRBV7-2,TGTGCCAGCAGCTTAGTAGGGGGAGGGCGGTCAGATACGCAGTATTTT,CASSLVGGGRSDTQYF
NA,NA,TRBJ1-6,TRBV11-2,TGTGCCAGCAGCTTAATGGGGCGGCGAAATTCACCCCTCCACTTT,CASSLMGRRNSPLHF
NA,few,TRBJ2-1,TRBV6-2/TRBV6-3,TGTGCCAGCATCTCGGCGGGACTCCTTCCTAGGGAGCAGTTCTTC,CASISAGLLPREQFF
TRBD2,NA,TRBJ2-4,TRBV6-2/TRBV6-3,TGTGCCAGCAGTTACTCAACCGGGACTAGCGGCTTTGGAGCCAAAAGCATTCAGTACTTC,CASSYSTGTSGFGAKSIQYF
TRBD2,few,TRBJ2-1,TRBV6-2/TRBV6-3,TGTGCCAGCAGTTCCGCTTTTAGCGGGGGGAATGAGCAGTTCTTC,CASSSAFSGGNEQFF
NA,many,TRBJ2-3,TRBV2,TGTGCCAGCAGGAAGGGAGTTGGGTCCGGCACAGATACGCAGTATTTT,CASRKGVGSGTDTQYF
NA,NA,TRBJ1-5,TRBV11-2,TGTGCCAGCAGCCGGGGGGCGGGTGAGCCCCAGCATTTT,CASSRGAGEPQHF